The clone carrying this T cell receptor (beta chain) was seen ten or more times. V was clipped by 3 bases and J by 10 bases, with 6 bases between them. The CDR3 contains 11 residues. The germline V gene has CDR1 LGHDT and CDR2 YNNKEL (reference sequence). This sample is part of a study of identical twins. TCRdb re-analysed the 5' RACE reads in MiXCR, keeping a single row per CDR3 protein. The table has 500,000 to 650,000 distinct CDR3 sequences, under 8.5% seen once; the top ten hold roughly 1.6%. This sample also belongs to another study, concerning yellow fever vaccine responses in identical twins.

The chain recombines TRBV3-1 with TRBJ2-2, with D unclear. The sequenced sample consisted of PBMCs. This TCR came from a woman aged 18 to 35 in good health. Written as DNA, the CDR3 is TGTGCCAGCAGCCAGGTCGCGGAGCTGTTTTTT. It codes for CASSQVAELFF.